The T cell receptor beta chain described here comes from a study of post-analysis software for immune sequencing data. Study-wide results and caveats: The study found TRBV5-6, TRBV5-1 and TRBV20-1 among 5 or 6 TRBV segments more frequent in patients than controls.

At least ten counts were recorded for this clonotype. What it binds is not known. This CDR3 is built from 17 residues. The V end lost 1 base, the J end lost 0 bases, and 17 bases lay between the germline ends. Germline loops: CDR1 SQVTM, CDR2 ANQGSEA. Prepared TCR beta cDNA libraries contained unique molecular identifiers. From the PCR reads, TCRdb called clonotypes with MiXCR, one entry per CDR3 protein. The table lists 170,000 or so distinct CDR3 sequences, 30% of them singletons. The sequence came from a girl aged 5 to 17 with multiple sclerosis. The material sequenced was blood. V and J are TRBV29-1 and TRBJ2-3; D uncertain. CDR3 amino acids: CSVEGGPTPTSTDTQYF. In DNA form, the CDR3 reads TGCAGCGTTGAAGGCGGACCCACCCCGACTAGCACAGATACGCAGTATTTT.